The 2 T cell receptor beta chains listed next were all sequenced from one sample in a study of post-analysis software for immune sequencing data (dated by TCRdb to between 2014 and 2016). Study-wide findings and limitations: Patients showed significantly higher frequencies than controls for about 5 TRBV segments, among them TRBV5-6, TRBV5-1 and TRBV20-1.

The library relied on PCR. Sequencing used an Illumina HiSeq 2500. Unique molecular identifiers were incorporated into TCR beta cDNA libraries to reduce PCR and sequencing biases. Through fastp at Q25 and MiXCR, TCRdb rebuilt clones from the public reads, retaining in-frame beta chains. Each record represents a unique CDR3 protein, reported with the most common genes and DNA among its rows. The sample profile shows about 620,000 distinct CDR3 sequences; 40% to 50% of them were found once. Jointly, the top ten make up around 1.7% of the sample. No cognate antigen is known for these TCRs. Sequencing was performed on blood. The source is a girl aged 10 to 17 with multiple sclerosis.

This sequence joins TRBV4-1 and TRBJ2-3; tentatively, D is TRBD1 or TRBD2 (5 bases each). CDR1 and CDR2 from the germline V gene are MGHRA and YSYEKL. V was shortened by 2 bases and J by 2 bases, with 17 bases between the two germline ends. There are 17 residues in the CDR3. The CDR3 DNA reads TGCGCCAGCAGCCAATCAAAAGGGACCCCACCCACAGATACGCAGTATTTT. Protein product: CASSQSKGTPPTDTQYF.

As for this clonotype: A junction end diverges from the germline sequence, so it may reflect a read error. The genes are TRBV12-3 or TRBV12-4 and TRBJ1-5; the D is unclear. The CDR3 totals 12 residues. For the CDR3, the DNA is TGTGCTAGCAGGCTTCCAGGTCAGCCCCAGCATTTT. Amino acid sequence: CASRLPGQPQHF.